These 17 T cell receptor beta chains share one sample of origin, sequenced in a study of cytomegalovirus exposure and HLA in healthy donors (dated by TCRdb to 2015 to 2018). Libraries were constructed by the immunoSEQ multiplex PCR assay. The multiplex PCR relied on a mix of 60 forward primers for TCR Vbeta segments and 13 reverse primers for TCR Jbeta segments. TCRdb holds this immuneACCESS table with in-frame rearrangements only. Some clones are missing; in checked studies, unresolved V genes explain under half, and the rest has no known cause. The sample has roughly 200,000 clones on record, about 89% of them singletons. In total, the top ten clones hold about 1% of the sample. Sequenced input: PBMCs. The source of these receptors is a woman under 30 in good health and CMV-seronegative.

This clone has a single count. The genes are TRBV7-9 and TRBJ2-7; a possible D gene is TRBD1 (7 bases). Germline-derived CDR1 and CDR2 are SEHNR and FQNEAQ (reference sequence). Trimming took off 5 bases at V and 7 bases at J, with 30 bases between the two ends. The CDR3 runs to 18 residues. In nucleotides, the CDR3 is TGTGCCAGCAGCAGGAGGGGGTCTGAGGCAGGGGGTCCTCGGGAGCAGTACTTC. It codes for CASSRRGSEAGGPREQYF.

The V and J genes are TRBV19 and TRBJ1-1; 7 bases match TRBD1. Germline CDR1 is LNHDA and CDR2 is SQIVND (reference sequence). This CDR3 comprises 14 residues. With 4 bases clipped from V and 1 base from J, the junction kept 3 bases outside the gene matches. The CDR3 region has the DNA TGTGCCAGTAGTACGCGACAGGGGAACACTGAAGCTTTCTTT. Protein: CASSTRQGNTEAFF.

J is TRBJ2-7 and V is TRBV11-3; 7 nucleotides align to TRBD2. Germline-derived CDR1 and CDR2 are SGHNT and YENEEA. The V segment lost 5 bases and the J segment 3 bases; nucleotides outside the gene matches: 1. The CDR3 is 12 amino acids. CDR3 sequence: CASSPGGYEQYF. The DNA of the CDR3 is TGTGCCAGCAGCCCGGGAGGCTACGAGCAGTACTTC.

The rearrangement uses TRBV7-2 and TRBJ2-5; 11 nucleotides agree with TRBD1. The CDR3 extends over 15 amino acids. From germline, CDR1 is SGHTA and CDR2 FQGNSA. The trim removed 5 bases at V and 5 bases at J, leaving 7 bases unmatched. CDR3 amino acids: CASSPWTGGWETQYF. The DNA for the CDR3 is TGTGCCAGCAGCCCCTGGACAGGGGGCTGGGAGACCCAGTACTTC.

This CDR3 is CASSLSAGRSNYGYTF. Here the CDR3 DNA reads TGTGCCAGCAGCTTGTCCGCAGGGCGATCTAACTATGGCTACACCTTC. The chain has TRBV5-8 and TRBJ1-2; D is perhaps TRBD1 (5 bases). This CDR3 has 16 residues. V was cut by 1 base and J by 0 bases, with 13 bases left in between. CDR1 and CDR2 (germline): SGHTS, YDEGEE.

This rearrangement joins TRBV9 to TRBJ1-1; D unclear. There are 12 residues in the CDR3. V lost 7 bases and J 4 bases, leaving 11 bases between the germline ends. Germline V CDR1 and CDR2: SGDLS, YYNGEE. The chain's CDR3 is CASGGSSTEAFF. CDR3 sequence (DNA): TGTGCCAGCGGAGGCAGCAGCACTGAAGCTTTCTTT.

The rearrangement joins TRBV19 to TRBJ1-4; D may be TRBD1 (6 bases). Germline V gives CDR1 LNHDA, CDR2 SQIVND (reference sequence). The V and J ends lost 5 bases and 0 bases respectively, with 13 bases between them. The CDR3 runs to 16 residues. This chain's CDR3 is CASSLRGGATNEKLFF. The CDR3 region has the DNA TGTGCCAGTAGTCTCAGGGGCGGAGCAACTAATGAAAAACTGTTTTTT.

The chain links TRBV4-1 to TRBJ2-7; TRBD2 matches at 10 bases. The ends lost 3 bases at V and 7 bases at J; junction bases unmatched: 3. Per germline, CDR1 MGHRA and CDR2 YSYEKL. CDR3 length: 13 residues. The CDR3 DNA follows: TGCGCCAGCAGCCAGGGACTAGCGTGGGAGCAGTACTTC. As protein: CASSQGLAWEQYF.

This chain links TRBV11-2 with TRBJ1-2; a possible D gene is TRBD1 (5 bases). Germline V gives CDR1 SGHAT, CDR2 FQNNGV. V lost 4 bases to trimming and J lost 1 base, with 10 bases between them. This CDR3 has 14 residues. CDR3 nucleotides: TGTGCCAGCAGCTCACTCAGGGATAACTATGGCTACACCTTC. It is translated as CASSSLRDNYGYTF.

V is TRBV6-6 and J is TRBJ2-3, with D perhaps matching TRBD1 (5 bases). Between the trimmed V and J ends, which lost 0 bases and 1 base, there was a span of 11 bases. Germline assignment: CDR1 MNHNY and CDR2 SVGAGI (reference sequence). There are 16 residues in the CDR3. DNA for the CDR3: TGTGCCAGCAGTTACTCGAAGGGGCGAGGCACAGATACGCAGTATTTT. Translation: CASSYSKGRGTDTQYF.

The V call is TRBV6-6, the J call TRBJ2-1; TRBD1 aligns across 7 bases. Germline CDR1 reads MNHNY; CDR2 reads SVGAGI (reference sequence). CDR3 length equals 13 residues. Trimming at V came to 5 bases and at J to 9 bases, leaving 7 bases not matched to a gene. The CDR3 region is CASSHRAGGEQFF. DNA for the CDR3: TGTGCCAGCAGTCACCGAGCAGGGGGTGAGCAGTTCTTC.

The genes are TRBV14 and TRBJ2-1; tentative D call: TRBD2 (5 bases). V lost 1 base to trimming and J lost 1 base, with 20 bases between them. This CDR3 region has 19 residues. Germline assignment: CDR1 SGHDN and CDR2 FVKESK. The CDR3 here is CASSQGMGRGFTSYNEQFF. The CDR3 region has the DNA TGTGCCAGCAGCCAAGGGATGGGCAGAGGGTTTACTTCCTACAATGAGCAGTTCTTC.

Only a few counts were recorded for this clone. V is TRBV4-2 and J is TRBJ1-5; D not resolved. The V and J ends lost 0 bases and 0 bases respectively, with 6 bases between them. This CDR3 contains 15 residues. Germline CDR1 and CDR2: LGHNA and YNFKEQ. The CDR3 reads CASSQEASSNQPQHF. CDR3 sequence (DNA): TGTGCCAGCAGCCAAGAAGCGAGTAGCAATCAGCCCCAGCATTTT.

The chain combines TRBV5-8 with TRBJ1-5; TRBD1 is a possible D gene (6 bases). Germline V CDR1 and CDR2: SGHTS, YDEGEE. The CDR3 extends over 14 amino acids. V was cut by 3 bases and J by 7 bases, with 14 bases left in between. The CDR3 loop is CASSWGPRVQPQHF. DNA of the CDR3: TGTGCCAGCAGCTGGGGGCCCAGGGTACAGCCCCAGCATTTT.

The chain employs TRBV4-1 and TRBJ2-5, with 8 bases identical to TRBD2. In germline, CDR1 is MGHRA, CDR2 YSYEKL. This CDR3 has 18 amino acids. Losses at the gene ends were 3 bases for V and 0 bases for J; bases not matched to a gene: 12. The CDR3 sequence is CASSHVGRERGHQETQYF. CDR3 nucleotide sequence: TGCGCCAGCAGCCATGTGGGGCGGGAGCGGGGGCACCAAGAGACCCAGTACTTC.

This sequence joins TRBV5-4 and TRBJ2-7; TRBD2 matches 11 bases. This CDR3 has 15 residues. Germline CDR1 and CDR2: SGHNT and YYREEE (reference sequence). V shed 3 bases and J 7 bases; nucleotides not matched to a gene: 9. The CDR3 DNA sequence: TGTGCCAGCAGCTCAGGACTAGCGGGCCATGTGGAGCAGTACTTC. This translates into CASSSGLAGHVEQYF.

The chain is built from TRBV7-8 and TRBJ1-2, with 10 bases matching TRBD1. From germline, CDR1 is SGHVS and CDR2 FQNEAQ. Unmatched junction bases numbered 13, after V lost 2 bases and J lost 7 bases. This CDR3 comprises 17 residues. The CDR3 DNA follows: TGTGCCAGCAGCTTACAAGAGCCGGGACAGGGGAGGGGTGGCTACACCTTC. It translates to CASSLQEPGQGRGGYTF.